The clone carrying this TCR beta chain has only one observation. The antigen is not known. The sample is drawn from a study of cytomegalovirus exposure and HLA in healthy donors. Study-level results: HLA allele associations emerged for some 16,000 TCR beta sequences in a later analysis, at 0.05 false discovery rate.

The PCR used 60 Vbeta and 13 Jbeta primers. Per the original methods: The authors later counted roughly 77 million unique TCR beta chains, 9.5 million to 13 million of them shared. Here immunoSEQ multiplex PCR was the method, and the copy in TCRdb shows in-frame clones only, minus some. V and J calls and clone size follow that table, whereas D and trimming were derived from the DNA. Among 200,000 to 250,000 clones listed, 65% to 90% were seen once. The sample consisted of PBMCs. The receptor's source is a girl aged 5-17 years in good health and CMV-seronegative.

The CDR3 is CASSARGEAIPKGSTDTQYF. For the CDR3, the DNA is TGCGCCAGCAGCGCCAGGGGAGAAGCTATACCCAAGGGTAGCACAGATACGCAGTATTTT. The chain couples TRBV4-1 to TRBJ2-3; possibly TRBD1 for D (6 bases). The germline V gene has CDR1 MGHRA and CDR2 YSYEKL. V lost 5 bases to trimming and J lost 0 bases, with 27 bases between them. The CDR3 consists of 20 residues.